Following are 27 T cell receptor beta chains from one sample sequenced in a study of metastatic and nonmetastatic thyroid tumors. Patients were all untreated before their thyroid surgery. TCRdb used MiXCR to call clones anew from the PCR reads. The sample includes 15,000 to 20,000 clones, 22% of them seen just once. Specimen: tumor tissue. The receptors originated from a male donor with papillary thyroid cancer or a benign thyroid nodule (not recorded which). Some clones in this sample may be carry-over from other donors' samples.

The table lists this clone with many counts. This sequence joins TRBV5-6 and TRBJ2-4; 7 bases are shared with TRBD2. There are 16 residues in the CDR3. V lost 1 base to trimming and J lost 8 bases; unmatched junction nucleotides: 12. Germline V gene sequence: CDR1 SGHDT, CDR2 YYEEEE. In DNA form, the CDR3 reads TGTGCCAGCAGCTTGAAAGGTGGCGGGAGTGTGGACATTCAGTACTTC. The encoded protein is CASSLKGGGSVDIQYF.

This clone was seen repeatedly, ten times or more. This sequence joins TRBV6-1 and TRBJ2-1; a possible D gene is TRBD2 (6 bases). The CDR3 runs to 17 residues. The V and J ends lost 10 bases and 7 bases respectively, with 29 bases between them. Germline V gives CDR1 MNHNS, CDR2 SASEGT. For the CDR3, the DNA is TGTGCCACCATCTTAGGTGGGACTCAGAAGTTTGGAAATGAGCAGTTCTTC. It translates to CATILGGTQKFGNEQFF.

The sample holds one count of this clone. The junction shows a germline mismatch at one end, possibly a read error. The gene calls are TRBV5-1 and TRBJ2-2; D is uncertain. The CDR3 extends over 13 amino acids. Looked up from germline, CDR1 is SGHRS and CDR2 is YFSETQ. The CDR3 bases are TGCGCCAGCAGCTCCCCGAACGACGTGGAGATGTTTTTT. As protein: CASSSPNDVEMFF.

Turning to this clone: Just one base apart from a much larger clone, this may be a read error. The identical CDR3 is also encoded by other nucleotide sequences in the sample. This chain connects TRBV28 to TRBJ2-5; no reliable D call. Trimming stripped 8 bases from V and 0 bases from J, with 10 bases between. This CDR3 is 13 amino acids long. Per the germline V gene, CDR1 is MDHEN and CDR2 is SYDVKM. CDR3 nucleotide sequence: TGTGCCAGCCGAGAGCATAACCAAGAGACCCAGTACTTC. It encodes CASREHNQETQYF. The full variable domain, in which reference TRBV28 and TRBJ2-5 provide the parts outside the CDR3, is DVKVTQSSRYLVKRTGEKVFLECVQDMDHENMFWYRQDPGLGLRLIYFSYDVKMKEKGDIPEGYSVSREKKERFSLILESASTNQTSMYLCASREHNQETQYFGPGTRLLVL.

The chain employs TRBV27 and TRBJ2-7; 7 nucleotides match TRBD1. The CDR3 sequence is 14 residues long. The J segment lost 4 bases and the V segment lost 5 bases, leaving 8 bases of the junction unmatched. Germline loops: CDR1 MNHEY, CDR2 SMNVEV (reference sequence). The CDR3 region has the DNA TGTGCCAGCAGTACCACCGGGACAGCTTACGAGCAGTACTTC. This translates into CASSTTGTAYEQYF.

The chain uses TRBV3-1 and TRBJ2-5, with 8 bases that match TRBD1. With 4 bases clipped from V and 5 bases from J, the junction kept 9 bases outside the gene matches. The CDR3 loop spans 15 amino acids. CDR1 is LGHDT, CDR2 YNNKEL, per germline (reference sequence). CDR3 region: CASSRTGYGRETQYF. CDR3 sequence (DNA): TGTGCCAGCAGCCGGACAGGGTATGGTAGGGAGACCCAGTACTTC.

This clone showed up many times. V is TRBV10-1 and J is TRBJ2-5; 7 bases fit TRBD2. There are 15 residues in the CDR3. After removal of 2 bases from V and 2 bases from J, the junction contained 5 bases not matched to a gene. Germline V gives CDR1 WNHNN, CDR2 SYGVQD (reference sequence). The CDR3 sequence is CASSEASGGQETQYF. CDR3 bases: TGCGCCAGCAGTGAGGCTAGCGGAGGTCAAGAGACCCAGTACTTC.

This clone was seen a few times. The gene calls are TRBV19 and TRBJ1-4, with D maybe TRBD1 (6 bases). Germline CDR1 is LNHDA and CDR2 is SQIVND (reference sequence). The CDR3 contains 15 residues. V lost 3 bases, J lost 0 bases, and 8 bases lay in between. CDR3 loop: CASSIGQTTNEKLFF. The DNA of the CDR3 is TGTGCCAGTAGTATTGGACAGACAACTAATGAAAAACTGTTTTTT. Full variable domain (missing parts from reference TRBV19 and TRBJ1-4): DGGITQSPKYLFRKEGQNVTLSCEQNLNHDAMYWYRQDPGQGLRLIYYSQIVNDFQKGDIAEGYSVSREKKESFPLTVTSAQKNPTAFYLCASSIGQTTNEKLFFGSGTQLSVL.

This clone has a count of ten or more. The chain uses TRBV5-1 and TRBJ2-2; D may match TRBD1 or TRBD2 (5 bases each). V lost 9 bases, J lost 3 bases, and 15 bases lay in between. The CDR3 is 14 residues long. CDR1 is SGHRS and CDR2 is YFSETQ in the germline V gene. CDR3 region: CATLWDEDTGELFF. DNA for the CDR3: TGCGCCACCCTATGGGACGAGGACACCGGGGAGCTGTTTTTT.

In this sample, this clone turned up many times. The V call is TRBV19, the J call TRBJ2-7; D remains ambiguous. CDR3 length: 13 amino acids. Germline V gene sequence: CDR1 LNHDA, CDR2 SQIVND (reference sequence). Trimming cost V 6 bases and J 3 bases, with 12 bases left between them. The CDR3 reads CASSPSDGYEQYF. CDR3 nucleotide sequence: TGTGCCAGTAGCCCATCCGACGGCTACGAGCAGTACTTC. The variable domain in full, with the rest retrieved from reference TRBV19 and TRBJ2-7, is DGGITQSPKYLFRKEGQNVTLSCEQNLNHDAMYWYRQDPGQGLRLIYYSQIVNDFQKGDIAEGYSVSREKKESFPLTVTSAQKNPTAFYLCASSPSDGYEQYFGPGTRLTVT.

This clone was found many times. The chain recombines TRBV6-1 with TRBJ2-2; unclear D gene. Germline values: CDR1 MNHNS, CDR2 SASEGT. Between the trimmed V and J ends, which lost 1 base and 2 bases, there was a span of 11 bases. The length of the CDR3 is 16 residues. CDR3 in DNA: TGTGCCAGCAGTGAAGATGGTGGTTATAACACCGGGGAGCTGTTTTTT. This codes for CASSEDGGYNTGELFF.

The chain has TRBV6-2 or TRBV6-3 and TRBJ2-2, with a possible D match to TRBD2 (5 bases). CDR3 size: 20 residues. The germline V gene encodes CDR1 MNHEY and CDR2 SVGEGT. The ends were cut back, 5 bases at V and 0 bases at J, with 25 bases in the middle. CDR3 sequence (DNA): TGTGCCAGCAGTCACCTTGGGAGAACCCTCGAGGAGGCGAACACCGGGGAGCTGTTTTTT. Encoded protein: CASSHLGRTLEEANTGELFF.

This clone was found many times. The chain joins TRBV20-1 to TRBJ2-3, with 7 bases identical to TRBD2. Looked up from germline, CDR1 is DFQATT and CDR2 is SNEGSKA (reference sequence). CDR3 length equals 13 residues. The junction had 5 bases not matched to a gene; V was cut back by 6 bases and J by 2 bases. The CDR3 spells CSAQAGYTDTQYF. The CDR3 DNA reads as TGCAGTGCCCAAGCGGGATACACAGATACGCAGTATTTT.

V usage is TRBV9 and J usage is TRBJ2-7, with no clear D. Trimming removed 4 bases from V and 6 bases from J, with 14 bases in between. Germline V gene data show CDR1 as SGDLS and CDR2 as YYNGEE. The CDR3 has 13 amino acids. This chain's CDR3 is CASSQDTHGEQYF. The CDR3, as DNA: TGTGCCAGCAGCCAAGATACCCATGGCGAGCAGTACTTC.

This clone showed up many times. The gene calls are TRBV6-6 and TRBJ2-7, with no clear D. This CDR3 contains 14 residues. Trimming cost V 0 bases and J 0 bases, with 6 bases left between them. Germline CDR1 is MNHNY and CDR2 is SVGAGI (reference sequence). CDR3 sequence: CASSYSADSYEQYF. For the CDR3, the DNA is TGTGCCAGCAGTTACTCGGCAGACTCCTACGAGCAGTACTTC.

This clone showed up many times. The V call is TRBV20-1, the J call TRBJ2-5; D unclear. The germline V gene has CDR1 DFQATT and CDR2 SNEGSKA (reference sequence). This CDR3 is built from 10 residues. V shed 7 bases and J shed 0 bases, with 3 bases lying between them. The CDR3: CSGYQETQYF. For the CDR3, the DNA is TGCAGTGGATACCAAGAGACCCAGTACTTC.

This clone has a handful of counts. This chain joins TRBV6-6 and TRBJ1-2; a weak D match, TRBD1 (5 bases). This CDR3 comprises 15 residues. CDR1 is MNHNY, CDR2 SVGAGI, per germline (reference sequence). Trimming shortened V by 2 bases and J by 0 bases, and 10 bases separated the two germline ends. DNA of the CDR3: TGTGCCAGCAGTTACCAGGGAAATGCTAACTATGGCTACACCTTC. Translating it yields CASSYQGNANYGYTF.

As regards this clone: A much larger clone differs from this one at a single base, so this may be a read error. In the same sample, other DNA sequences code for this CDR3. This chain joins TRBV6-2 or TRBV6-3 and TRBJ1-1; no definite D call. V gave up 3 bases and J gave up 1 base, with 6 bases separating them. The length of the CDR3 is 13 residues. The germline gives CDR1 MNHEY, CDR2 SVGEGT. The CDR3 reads CASSYSRNTEAFF. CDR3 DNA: TGTGCCAGCAGTTATTCTAGGAACACTGAAGCTTTCTTT.

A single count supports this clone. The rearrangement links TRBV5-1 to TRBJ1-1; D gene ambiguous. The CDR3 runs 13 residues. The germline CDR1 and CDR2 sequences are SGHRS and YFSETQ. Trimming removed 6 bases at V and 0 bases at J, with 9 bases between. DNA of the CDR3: TGCGCCAGCATTCGGTACTTGAACACTGAAGCTTTCTTT. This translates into CASIRYLNTEAFF.

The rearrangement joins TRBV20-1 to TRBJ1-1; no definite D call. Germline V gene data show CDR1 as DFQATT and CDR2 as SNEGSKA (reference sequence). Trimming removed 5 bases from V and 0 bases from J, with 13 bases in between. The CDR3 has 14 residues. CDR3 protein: CSAPAPGLNTEAFF. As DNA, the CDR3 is TGCAGTGCTCCCGCCCCGGGGTTGAACACTGAAGCTTTCTTT.

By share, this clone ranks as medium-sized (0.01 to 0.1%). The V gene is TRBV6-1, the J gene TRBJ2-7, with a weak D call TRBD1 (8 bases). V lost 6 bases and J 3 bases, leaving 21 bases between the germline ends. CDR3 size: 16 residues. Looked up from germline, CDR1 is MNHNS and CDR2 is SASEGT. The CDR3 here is CASSLKGGTGDYEQYF. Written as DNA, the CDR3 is TGTGCCAGCAGCCTAAAGGGGGGGACAGGTGACTACGAGCAGTACTTC.

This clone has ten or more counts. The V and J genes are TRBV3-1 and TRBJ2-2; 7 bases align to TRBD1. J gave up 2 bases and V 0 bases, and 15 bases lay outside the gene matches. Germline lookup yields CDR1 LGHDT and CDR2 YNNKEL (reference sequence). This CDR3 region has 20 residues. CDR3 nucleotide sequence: TGTGCCAGCAGCCAAGATCCCGGAGTGGGGACAGCGATCAACACCGGGGAGCTGTTTTTT. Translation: CASSQDPGVGTAINTGELFF.

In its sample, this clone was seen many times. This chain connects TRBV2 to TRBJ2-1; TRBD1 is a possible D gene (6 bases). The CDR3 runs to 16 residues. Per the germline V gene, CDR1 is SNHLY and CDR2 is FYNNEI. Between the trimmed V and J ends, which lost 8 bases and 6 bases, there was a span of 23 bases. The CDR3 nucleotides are TGTGCCAGCGAATTAGGGGGAGTAAATTTGGGCAATGAGCAGTTCTTC. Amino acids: CASELGGVNLGNEQFF.

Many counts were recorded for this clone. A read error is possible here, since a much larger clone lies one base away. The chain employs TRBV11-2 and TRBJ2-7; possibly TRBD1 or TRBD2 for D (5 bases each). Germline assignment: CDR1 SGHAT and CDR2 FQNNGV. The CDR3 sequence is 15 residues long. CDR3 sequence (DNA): TGTGCCAGCAGCATCCGGGACCGATTAACCTACGAGCAGCACTTC. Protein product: CASSIRDRLTYEQHF.

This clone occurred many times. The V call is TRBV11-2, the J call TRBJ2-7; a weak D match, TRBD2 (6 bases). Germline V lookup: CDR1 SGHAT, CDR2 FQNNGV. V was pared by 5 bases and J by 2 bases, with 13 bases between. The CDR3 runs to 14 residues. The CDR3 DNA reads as TGTGCCAGCAGCCCCGGGGGAGTCCCCTACGAGCAGTACTTC. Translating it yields CASSPGGVPYEQYF.

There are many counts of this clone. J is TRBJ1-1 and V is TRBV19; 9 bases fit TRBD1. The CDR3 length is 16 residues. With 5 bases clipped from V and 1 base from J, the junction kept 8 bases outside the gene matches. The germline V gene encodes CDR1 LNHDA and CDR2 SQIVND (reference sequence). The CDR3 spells CASSFTPGQGNTEAFF. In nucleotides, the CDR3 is TGTGCCAGTAGTTTTACACCGGGACAGGGGAACACTGAAGCTTTCTTT.

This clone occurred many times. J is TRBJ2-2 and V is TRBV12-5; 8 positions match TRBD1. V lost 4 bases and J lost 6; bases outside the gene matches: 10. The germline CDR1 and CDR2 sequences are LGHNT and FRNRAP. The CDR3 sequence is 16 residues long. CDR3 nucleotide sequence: TGTGCTAGTGGTTCAAGGACAGGGACAGTTCCCGGGGAGCTGTTTTTT. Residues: CASGSRTGTVPGELFF.